These 14 T cell receptor beta chains came from one sample sequenced in a study of T cell changes during pregnancy in multiple sclerosis. Here immunoSEQ multiplex PCR was the method, and the copy in TCRdb shows in-frame clones only, minus some. The top ten hold roughly 0.74% of the sample, which has tens of thousands of clones, roughly nine tenths seen once. The input for sequencing was CD4+ T cells from peripheral blood mononuclear cells, taken in the first trimester of pregnancy. Source of these receptors: a female donor with multiple sclerosis, enrolled in a pregnancy study.

This chain connects TRBV7-8 to TRBJ1-6; possible D gene TRBD1, 5 bases. CDR1 and CDR2 from the germline V gene are SGHVS and FQNEAQ. V dropped 1 base and J dropped 10 bases, with 11 bases sitting between them. The CDR3 has 14 amino acids. CDR3 in amino acids: CASSLVGVSSPLHF. As DNA, the CDR3 is TGTGCCAGCAGCTTAGTAGGGGTTAGCTCACCCCTCCACTTT. The whole variable domain, filled in from reference TRBV7-8 and TRBJ1-6, reads GAGVSQSPRYKVAKRGQDVALRCDPISGHVSLFWYQQALGQGPEFLTYFQNEAQLDKSGLPSDRFFAERPEGSVSTLKIQRTQQEDSAVYLCASSLVGVSSPLHFGNGTRLTVT.

V and J are TRBV19 and TRBJ2-3; possibly TRBD2 for D (5 bases). CDR1 LNHDA and CDR2 SQIVND come from the germline V gene (reference sequence). V lost 3 bases and J 2 bases, leaving 12 bases between the germline ends. This CDR3 is 15 amino acids long. The CDR3, as DNA: TGTGCCAGTAGTATGGCTCTAGCTTTCACAGATACGCAGTATTTT. Its protein product is CASSMALAFTDTQYF.

The CDR3 here is CASSPPGGYEKLFF. The DNA for the CDR3 is TGTGCCAGCAGCCCTCCGGGGGGCTATGAAAAACTGTTTTTT. The rearrangement joins TRBV11-1 to TRBJ1-4; possible D gene TRBD1, 6 bases. This CDR3 is 14 amino acids long. Trimming removed 5 bases from V and 6 bases from J, with 13 bases in between. Germline CDR1 SGHAT, CDR2 FQDESV (reference sequence).

CDR3 residues: CASSSWTAYGYTF. The CDR3 bases are TGTGCCAGCAGCTCCTGGACAGCCTATGGCTACACCTTC. The rearrangement uses TRBV5-5 and TRBJ1-2; tentatively, D is TRBD1 (6 bases). V lost 3 bases and J lost 4, with 10 bases in between. CDR1 SGHKS and CDR2 YYEKEE come from the germline V gene (reference sequence). The CDR3 has 13 amino acids.

This rearrangement joins TRBV2 to TRBJ1-6; maybe TRBD1 (6 bases). V lost 1 base and J 10 bases, leaving 17 bases between the germline ends. The CDR3 runs to 16 residues. CDR1 and CDR2 from the germline V gene are SNHLY and FYNNEI. CDR3 sequence (DNA): TGTGCCAGCAGTGAAGAAGGAACAGGGAGTGGATCACCCCTCCACTTT. The encoded protein is CASSEEGTGSGSPLHF.

As DNA, the CDR3 is TGTGCCAGCAGACTACAGGGCTACACCGGGGAGCTGTTTTTT. It is translated as CASRLQGYTGELFF. The genes are TRBV6-4 and TRBJ2-2, with D possibly matching TRBD1 (6 bases). V lost 6 bases and J 3 bases, leaving 11 bases between the germline ends. The CDR3 extends over 14 amino acids. In germline, CDR1 is MRHNA, CDR2 SNTAGT.

The chain joins TRBV19 to TRBJ2-3; D perhaps matches TRBD1 (6 bases). The CDR3 contains 15 residues. V shed 2 bases and J shed 1 base, with 10 bases lying between them. The germline V gene encodes CDR1 LNHDA and CDR2 SQIVND (reference sequence). The CDR3 protein is CASSIQGIGTDTQYF. Written as DNA, the CDR3 is TGTGCCAGTAGTATACAGGGGATAGGCACAGATACGCAGTATTTT.

J is TRBJ2-3 and V is TRBV5-6, with 10 bases aligning to TRBD2. This CDR3 region has 15 residues. Germline values: CDR1 SGHDT, CDR2 YYEEEE. V lost 1 base and J lost 5; bases outside the gene matches: 4. This chain's CDR3 is CASSLKLAGRDTQYF. CDR3 coding DNA: TGTGCCAGCAGCTTGAAACTAGCGGGGCGAGATACGCAGTATTTT.

The chain carries TRBV7-9 and TRBJ2-2; D may be TRBD2 (5 bases). The V gene lost 5 bases and the J gene lost 6 bases, with 10 bases spanning the gap. CDR1 SEHNR and CDR2 FQNEAQ come from the germline V gene (reference sequence). This CDR3 is 13 amino acids long. Here the CDR3 reads CASSPGFSGELFF. The CDR3 nucleotides are TGTGCCAGCAGCCCGGGGTTCTCCGGGGAGCTGTTTTTT.

V usage is TRBV9 and J usage is TRBJ2-2; TRBD1 matches at 7 bases. The length of the CDR3 is 16 residues. Germline loops: CDR1 SGDLS, CDR2 YYNGEE. Trimming took 3 bases from V and 6 from J; bases not matched to a gene: 11. CDR3: CASSGARGIRSGELFF. Here the CDR3 DNA reads TGTGCCAGCAGCGGAGCCAGGGGGATAAGGTCCGGGGAGCTGTTTTTT.

The chain joins TRBV14 to TRBJ2-2; 10 nucleotides align to TRBD2. Germline V lookup: CDR1 SGHDN, CDR2 FVKESK. This CDR3 comprises 16 residues. J was trimmed by 3 bases and V by 4 bases; bases with no gene match: 5. This CDR3 is CASSPGTSDDTGELFF. DNA of the CDR3: TGTGCCAGCAGCCCCGGGACTAGCGACGACACCGGGGAGCTGTTTTTT.

The rearrangement links TRBV5-1 to TRBJ1-2; perhaps TRBD1 as D (5 bases). Trimming stripped 1 base from V and 6 bases from J, with 16 bases between. The CDR3 has 15 residues. Germline loops: CDR1 SGHRS, CDR2 YFSETQ. The CDR3, as DNA: TGCGCCAGCAGCTTGCAGGGAGGGAAGTATGATGGCTACACCTTC. This encodes CASSLQGGKYDGYTF.

The chain couples TRBV9 to TRBJ1-5; a possible D gene is TRBD1 (6 bases). The CDR3 extends over 13 amino acids. Germline CDR1 reads SGDLS; CDR2 reads YYNGEE. V was shortened by 4 bases and J by 4 bases, with 9 bases between the two germline ends. The CDR3 DNA sequence: TGTGCCAGCAGCCGCGACAGGAATCAGCCCCAGCATTTT. This sequence encodes CASSRDRNQPQHF. Filled out from reference TRBV9 and TRBJ1-5, the complete variable domain reads DSGVTQTPKHLITATGQRVTLRCSPRSGDLSVYWYQQSLDQGLQFLIQYYNGEERAKGNILERFSAQQFPDLHSELNLSSLELGDSALYFCASSRDRNQPQHFGDGTRLSIL.

The chain employs TRBV30 and TRBJ2-3; tentative D call: TRBD2 (6 bases). The germline V gene encodes CDR1 GTSNPN and CDR2 SVGIG (reference sequence). The V end was cut by 7 bases, the J end by 1 base, with 12 bases between. The CDR3 has 13 residues. The CDR3 reads CASETGGTDTQYF. The CDR3 region has the DNA TGTGCCTCGGAGACGGGGGGCACAGATACGCAGTATTTT.